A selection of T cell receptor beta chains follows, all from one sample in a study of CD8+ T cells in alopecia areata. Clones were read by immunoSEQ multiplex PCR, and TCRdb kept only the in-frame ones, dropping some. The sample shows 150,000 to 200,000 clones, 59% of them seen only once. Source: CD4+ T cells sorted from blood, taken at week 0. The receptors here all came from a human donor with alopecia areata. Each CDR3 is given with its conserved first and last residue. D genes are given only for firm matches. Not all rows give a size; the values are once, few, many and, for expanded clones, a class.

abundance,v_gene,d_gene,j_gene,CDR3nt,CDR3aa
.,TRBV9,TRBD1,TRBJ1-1,TGTGCCAGCAGCGTAGTAGAAGGGGGCAATTTGGGAGAAGCTTTCTTT,CASSVVEGGNLGEAFF
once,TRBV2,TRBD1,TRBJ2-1,TGTGCCAGCAGTGAAGACAGGGGCTCCTACAATGAGCAGTTCTTC,CASSEDRGSYNEQFF
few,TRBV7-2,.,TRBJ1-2,TGTGCCAGCAGCTTTTCCAGGGGCAACTATGGCTACACCTTC,CASSFSRGNYGYTF
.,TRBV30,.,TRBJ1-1,TGTGCCTGGAGGGAAGCTTTCTTT,CAWREAFF
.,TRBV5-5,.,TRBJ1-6,TGTGCCAGCAGCCAAGGGGAAACCCTCCACTTT,CASSQGETLHF
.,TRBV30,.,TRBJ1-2,TGTGCCTCTACAGGACGTCGGATTGGCTACACCTTC,CASTGRRIGYTF
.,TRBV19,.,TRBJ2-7,TGTGCCAGTAGTGAGACCTCAGGACCAGGCCCCTACGAGCAGTACTTC,CASSETSGPGPYEQYF
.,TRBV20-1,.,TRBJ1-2,TGCAGTGCTAGAGACAGGATCGGCTACACCTTC,CSARDRIGYTF
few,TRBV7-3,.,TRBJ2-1,TGTGCCAGCAGCCTGACTCCTCTTACCTACAATGAGCAGTTCTTC,CASSLTPLTYNEQFF
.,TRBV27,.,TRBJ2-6,TGTGCCAGCAGTAGCCCCTCGGGGGTCACTGGGGCCAACGTCCTGACTTTC,CASSSPSGVTGANVLTF
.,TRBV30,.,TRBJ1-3,TGTGCCTGGAGCAGGGGAAACTCTGGAAACACCATATATTTT,CAWSRGNSGNTIYF
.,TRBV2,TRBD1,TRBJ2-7,TGTGCCAGCAGCCTTAAACCCTCCGGGACAGGGGTGAGGGAGCAGTACTTC,CASSLKPSGTGVREQYF
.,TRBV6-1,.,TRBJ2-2,TGTGCCAGCAGTGTAACAGGGATTGGCGGGGAGCTGTTTTTT,CASSVTGIGGELFF
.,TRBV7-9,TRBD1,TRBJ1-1,TGTGCCAGTAGCCCCGGGACAGCGAACACTGAAGCTTTCTTT,CASSPGTANTEAFF
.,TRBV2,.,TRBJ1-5,TGTGCCAGCAGACCCCGGGACACCAATCAGCCCCAGCATTTT,CASRPRDTNQPQHF
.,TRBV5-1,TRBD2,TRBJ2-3,TGCGCCAGCAGCTTGATGAGCGGGGGGGCCGGAGATACGCAGTATTTT,CASSLMSGGAGDTQYF